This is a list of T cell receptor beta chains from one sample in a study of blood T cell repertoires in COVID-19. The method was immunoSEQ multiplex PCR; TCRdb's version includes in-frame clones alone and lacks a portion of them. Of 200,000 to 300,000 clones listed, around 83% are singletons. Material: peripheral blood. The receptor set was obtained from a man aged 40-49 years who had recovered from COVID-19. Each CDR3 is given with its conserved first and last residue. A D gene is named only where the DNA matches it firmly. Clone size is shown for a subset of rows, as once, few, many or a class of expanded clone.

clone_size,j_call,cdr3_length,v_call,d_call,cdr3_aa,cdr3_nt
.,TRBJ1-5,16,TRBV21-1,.,CASSQSQTDSNQPQHF,TGTGCCAGCAGCCAATCTCAGACAGATAGCAATCAGCCCCAGCATTTT
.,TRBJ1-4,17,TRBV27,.,CASSLTPRLATNEKLFF,TGTGCCAGCAGTCTCACCCCCAGGCTCGCAACTAATGAAAAACTGTTTTTT
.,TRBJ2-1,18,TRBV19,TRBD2,CASTGTSGRGSSYNEQFF,TGTGCCAGTACCGGGACTAGCGGGAGGGGCAGCTCCTACAATGAGCAGTTCTTC
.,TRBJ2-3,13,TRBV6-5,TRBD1,CASNLDRDDTQYF,TGTGCCAGCAACCTCGACAGGGATGATACGCAGTATTTT
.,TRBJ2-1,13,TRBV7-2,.,CASSLSSTREQFF,TGTGCCAGCAGCTTAAGCTCTACCCGTGAGCAGTTCTTC
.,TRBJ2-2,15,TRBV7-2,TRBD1,CASSLRTGGSGELFF,TGTGCCAGCAGCTTACGGACAGGGGGCTCCGGGGAGCTGTTTTTT
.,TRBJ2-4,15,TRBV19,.,CASSGTGFDRNIQYF,TGTGCCAGTAGTGGCACAGGGTTCGATCGGAACATTCAGTACTTC
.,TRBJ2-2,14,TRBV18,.,CASSPPKRTGELFF,TGTGCCAGCTCACCACCCAAGAGAACCGGGGAGCTGTTTTTT
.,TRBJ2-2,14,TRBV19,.,CASSPRGNTGELFF,TGTGCCAGTAGCCCCAGGGGGAACACCGGGGAGCTGTTTTTT
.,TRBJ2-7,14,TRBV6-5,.,CASVKSGISYEQYF,TGTGCCAGCGTTAAAAGCGGAATCTCCTACGAGCAGTACTTC
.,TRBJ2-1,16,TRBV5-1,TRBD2,CASSLEAGALYNEQFF,TGCGCCAGCAGCTTAGAAGCGGGGGCACTCTACAATGAGCAGTTCTTC
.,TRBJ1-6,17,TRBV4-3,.,CASSQVGSQGVDSPLHF,TGCGCCAGCAGCCAAGTTGGATCACAGGGAGTAGATTCACCCCTCCACTTT
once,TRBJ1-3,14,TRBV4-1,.,CASSQRGGGNTIYF,TGCGCCAGCAGCCAGCGCGGGGGGGGAAACACCATATATTTT
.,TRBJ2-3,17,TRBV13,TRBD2,CASSLGVAGGITDTQYF,TGTGCCAGCAGCTTAGGGGTAGCGGGGGGGATCACAGATACGCAGTATTTT
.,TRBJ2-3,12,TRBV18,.,CASSPFTDTQYF,TGTGCCAGCTCACCCTTCACAGATACGCAGTATTTT
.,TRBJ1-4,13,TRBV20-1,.,CSASTSTNEKLFF,TGCAGTGCAAGTACATCAACTAATGAAAAACTGTTTTTT
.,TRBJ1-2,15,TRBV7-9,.,CASSLGQNPSYGYTF,TGTGCCAGCAGCTTAGGACAGAATCCATCCTATGGCTACACCTTC
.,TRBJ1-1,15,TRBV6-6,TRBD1,CASSRQGSSNTEAFF,TGTGCCAGCAGCAGACAGGGGTCCTCGAACACTGAAGCTTTCTTT
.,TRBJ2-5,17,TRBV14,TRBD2,CASSQVIPGGAEETQYF,TGTGCCAGCAGCCAAGTAATCCCCGGGGGGGCCGAAGAGACCCAGTACTTC
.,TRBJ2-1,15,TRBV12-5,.,CASGFGGALYNEQFF,TGTGCTAGTGGTTTTGGAGGGGCGCTCTACAATGAGCAGTTCTTC
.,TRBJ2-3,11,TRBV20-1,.,CSAPGGDTQYF,TGCAGTGCCCCTGGAGGGGATACGCAGTATTTT
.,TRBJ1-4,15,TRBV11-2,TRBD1,CASSVAGTANEKLFF,TGTGCCAGCAGCGTAGCCGGGACAGCTAATGAAAAACTGTTTTTT
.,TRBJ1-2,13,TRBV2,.,CASSALGSSGYTF,TGTGCCAGCAGTGCCCTCGGGTCGTCGGGCTACACCTTC
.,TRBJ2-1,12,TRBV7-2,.,CASSLQGSEQFF,TGTGCCAGCAGCTTACAGGGTTCCGAGCAGTTCTTC
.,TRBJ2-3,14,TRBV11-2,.,CASSSLVGADTQYF,TGTGCCAGCAGCTCTCTGGTCGGGGCAGATACGCAGTATTTT
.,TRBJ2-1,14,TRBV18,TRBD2,CATSTSGGDNEQFF,TGTGCCACCTCAACTAGCGGGGGGGACAATGAGCAGTTCTTC
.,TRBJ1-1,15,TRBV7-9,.,CASRSPDSLNTEAFF,TGTGCCAGCAGATCGCCCGACAGCCTGAACACTGAAGCTTTCTTT
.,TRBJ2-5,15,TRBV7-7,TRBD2,CASSLSSGGQETQYF,TGTGCTAGCAGCTTATCTAGCGGGGGGCAAGAGACCCAGTACTTC
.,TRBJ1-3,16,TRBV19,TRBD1,CASSSDRRNSGNTIYF,TGTGCCAGTAGTTCGGACAGGCGAAACTCTGGAAACACCATATATTTT
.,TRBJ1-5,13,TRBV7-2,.,CASSSQVDQPQHF,TGTGCCAGCAGCTCGCAGGTGGATCAGCCCCAGCATTTT
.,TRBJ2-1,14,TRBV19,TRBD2,CASHSSGIYNEQFF,TGTGCCAGTCATAGTAGCGGGATCTACAATGAGCAGTTCTTC
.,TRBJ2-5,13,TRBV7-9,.,CASSPHNQETQYF,TGTGCCAGCAGCCCACACAACCAAGAGACCCAGTACTTC
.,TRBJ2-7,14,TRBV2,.,CASSRSSQTYEQYF,TGTGCCAGCAGTCGATCCAGTCAAACCTACGAGCAGTACTTC
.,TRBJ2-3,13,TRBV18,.,CASSPDSGDTQYF,TGTGCCAGCTCACCCGACTCCGGGGATACGCAGTATTTT
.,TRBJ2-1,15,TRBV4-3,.,CASSQDGHSYNEQFF,TGCGCCAGCAGCCAAGATGGGCACTCCTACAATGAGCAGTTCTTC
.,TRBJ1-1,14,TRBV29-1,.,CSVDLQGPNTEAFF,TGCAGCGTTGACCTACAGGGACCGAACACTGAAGCTTTCTTT
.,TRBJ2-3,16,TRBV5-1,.,CASSLGPGGIGDTQYF,TGCGCCAGCAGCTTGGGGCCTGGGGGGATTGGAGATACGCAGTATTTT
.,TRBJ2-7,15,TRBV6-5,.,CASSYQQDTLYEQYF,TGTGCCAGCAGTTATCAACAGGACACCCTCTACGAGCAGTACTTC
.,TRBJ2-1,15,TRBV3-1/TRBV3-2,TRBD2,CASRPAGRAYNEQFF,TGTGCCAGCAGACCAGCGGGGAGGGCCTACAATGAGCAGTTCTTC